This T cell receptor beta chain was profiled in a study of graft-versus-host responses after intestinal transplantation. Study summary: Anti-thymocyte globulin served as induction for all recipients, who then took tacrolimus and steroids for three to four years. General observations from the study: Within allografts, high graft-versus-host to host-versus-graft clonal ratios were seen among patients with graft-donor T cell macrochimerism. GvH clones surfaced in recipient marrow, some emerging earlier in ileum or blood.

Repertoires were generated with immunoSEQ multiplex PCR, while TCRdb's copy carries only in-frame clones and drops some. The sample consists of about 90,000 clones, 90% to 95% of them appearing once. In the case of this clone: Its antigen is not known.

The CDR3 contains 14 residues. Trimming removed 5 bases from V and 6 bases from J, with 16 bases in between. Germline V gives CDR1 MDHEN, CDR2 SYDVKM. This chain links TRBV28 with TRBJ1-2; no clear D. The sequence came from a human donor who was the organ donor for an intestinal transplant. Sequencing was performed on unstimulated CD8+ T cells sorted from spleen or lymph node cells, taken before transplant. The DNA of the CDR3 is TGTGCCAGCAGTCCAGAGGGAACTTGGGATGGCTACACCTTC. Protein: CASSPEGTWDGYTF.